This T cell receptor (beta chain) was observed in a study of T-cell memory formation after mild COVID-19. Looking at the study overall: Most TCR clusters belonged to a single donor.

TCRdb recomputed calls from the 5' RACE reads with MiXCR, one row per CDR3 protein. The sample includes roughly 300,000 distinct CDR3 sequences, roughly 8.2% of them seen just once. This clonotype came up a few times. The clonotype was recovered from a man aged 18 to 35 who had mild COVID-19 (a few samples of this study predate the infection). Cell type and time point are not known. The sequenced sample consisted of PBMCs or a T cell subset sorted from them (not recorded which).

DNA for the CDR3: TGTGCCAGCAGTTACTATCGAGGCACAGATACGCAGTATTTT. It is translated as CASSYYRGTDTQYF. The chain combines TRBV6-5 with TRBJ2-3; D is uncertain. V was cut by 1 base and J by 1 base, with 6 bases left in between. Germline CDR1 is MNHEY and CDR2 is SVGAGI. This CDR3 comprises 14 residues.